These 18 T cell receptor beta chains came from one sample sequenced in a study of shared clonotypes between healthy human individuals (dated by TCRdb to 2018 to 2021). Libraries were built with the immunoSEQ multiplex PCR assay. Imported from immuneACCESS, the table was reduced by TCRdb to in-frame sequences with V and J called. These copies leave out some clones; in studies compared against another copy, an unresolved V gene accounts for under half, and the cause of the remainder is not known. The sample table holds roughly 850,000 clones, of which about 96% were seen once. The ten largest account for over 0.2% of the sample. For the CD8 naive samples, CD45RO-negative cells were positively selected for CCR7, yielding a CD45RA+CCR7+ population from which TemRA cells were excluded. Sequencing input: naive CD8+ T cells sorted from blood. The cell subset or site label corresponds to: CD45RA+CCR7+. These receptors all stem from a man aged 25 to 40 in good health.

CDR3 protein: CSARASDTQYF. CDR3 nucleotide sequence: TGCAGTGCTAGAGCCTCGGATACGCAGTATTTT. The chain couples TRBV20-1 to TRBJ2-3; D is unresolved. Germline CDR1 is DFQATT and CDR2 is SNEGSKA (reference sequence). Between the trimmed V and J ends, which lost 1 base and 6 bases, there was a span of 5 bases. The CDR3 is 11 residues long.

The V gene is TRBV11-2, the J gene TRBJ2-7; D unresolved. V lost 2 bases to trimming and J lost 0 bases, with 5 bases between them. The CDR3 contains 13 residues. CDR1 and CDR2 from the germline V gene are SGHAT and FQNNGV. The CDR3 nucleotides are TGTGCCAGCAGCTTAAGCGTCTCCTACGAGCAGTACTTC. Its translation: CASSLSVSYEQYF.

The chain has TRBV29-1 and TRBJ1-1; D is undetermined. The CDR3 covers 10 residues. Germline V lookup: CDR1 SQVTM, CDR2 ANQGSEA. CDR3 coding DNA: TGCACCTTCGGGAACACTGAAGCTTTCTTT. Protein product: CTFGNTEAFF.

This chain uses TRBV11-3 with TRBJ2-7; D is undetermined. This CDR3 is built from 10 residues. Germline V gene sequence: CDR1 SGHNT, CDR2 YENEEA. The CDR3, as DNA: TGTGCCAGCAGCTTAGCCCCGCAGGTTGTA. Translating gives CASSLAPQVV.

The chain links TRBV4-1 to TRBJ2-7; 8 positions match TRBD2. Germline V CDR1 and CDR2: MGHRA, YSYEKL. CDR3 size: 15 residues. V shed 1 base and J 4 bases; nucleotides not matched to a gene: 6. CDR3 DNA: TGCGCCAGCAGCCAAGCCTTGTCTAGCGGGTACGAGCAGTACTTC. It codes for CASSQALSSGYEQYF.

The chain recombines TRBV5-1 with TRBJ2-1; D is unresolved. The V end lost 5 bases, the J end lost 6 bases, and 6 bases lay between the germline ends. In germline, CDR1 is SGHRS, CDR2 YFSETQ. The CDR3 covers 11 residues. CDR3 DNA: TGCGCCAGCAGTGGAACCAATGAGCAGTTCTTC. Residues: CASSGTNEQFF.

V and J are TRBV21-1 and TRBJ2-7; no check of the table's D call, TRBD2, against the DNA was made. TRBV21-1 is termed a pseudogene. CDR3 length: 15 residues. The CDR3: CASAGGLAPTYEQYF. CDR3 DNA sequence: TGTGCCAGCGCCGGGGGACTAGCGCCTACCTACGAGCAGTACTTC.

This clone has a single count. The chain joins TRBV7-3 to TRBJ2-7, with 9 nucleotides matching TRBD2. Trimming at V came to 4 bases and at J to 5 bases, leaving 12 bases not matched to a gene. This CDR3 has 16 residues. The germline CDR1 and CDR2 sequences are SGHTA and FQGTGA. The CDR3 DNA reads TGTGCCAGCAGCTCCCCAACGGCGGGAGGGCCCCACGAGCAGTACTTC. Translated: CASSSPTAGGPHEQYF.

The chain is built from TRBV2 and TRBJ2-1; 7 bases align to TRBD1. Per the germline V gene, CDR1 is SNHLY and CDR2 is FYNNEI. Trimming took 8 bases from V and 5 from J; bases not matched to a gene: 6. The CDR3 runs 13 residues. Here the CDR3 DNA reads TGTGCCAGCCTCCGGGACAGCAACAATGAGCAGTTCTTC. Amino acids: CASLRDSNNEQFF.

This chain links TRBV23-1 with TRBJ2-5; D unresolved. TRBV23-1 is marked as an open reading frame, function uncertain. The CDR3 loop spans 14 amino acids. Trimming pared 9 bases from V and 2 bases from J, leaving 16 bases between. CDR3 sequence: CARGRSDDQETQYF. The DNA of the CDR3 is TGCGCCAGGGGTCGATCGGATGATCAAGAGACCCAGTACTTC.

For this clone: This CDR3 is also generated by other DNA sequences in the sample. The V call is TRBV10-3, the J call TRBJ1-1; unclear D gene. Germline CDR1 reads ENHRY; CDR2 reads SYGVKD. The CDR3 runs to 11 residues. The V gene lost 6 bases and the J gene lost 2 bases, with 4 bases spanning the gap. The CDR3 region has the DNA TGTGCCATCAGGGGTAACACTGAAGCTTTCTTT. This sequence encodes CAIRGNTEAFF.

V usage is TRBV7-2 and J usage is TRBJ1-1; TRBD1 matches at 7 bases. The CDR3 consists of 14 residues. The trim removed 5 bases at V and 0 bases at J, leaving 3 bases unmatched. Germline CDR1 and CDR2: SGHTA and FQGNSA. The CDR3 protein is CASSVRGLNTEAFF. CDR3 bases: TGTGCCAGCAGCGTCAGGGGGTTGAACACTGAAGCTTTCTTT.

The chain links TRBV15 to TRBJ2-3, with 12 positions matching TRBD2. This CDR3 has 16 residues. J gave up 5 bases and V 5 bases, and 8 bases lay outside the gene matches. Germline-derived CDR1 and CDR2 are LNHNV and YYDKDF (reference sequence). CDR3 sequence (DNA): TGTGCCACCAGCTTAAGACTAGCGGGAGATGGAGATACGCAGTATTTT. This translates into CATSLRLAGDGDTQYF.

CDR3 in DNA: TGTGCCCCGAGAGGTAACTATGGCTACACCTTC. Its protein product is CAPRGNYGYTF. The rearrangement links TRBV2 to TRBJ1-2; D uncertain. V lost 11 bases to trimming and J lost 1 base, with 8 bases between them. The CDR3 covers 11 residues. Germline V gene sequence: CDR1 SNHLY, CDR2 FYNNEI.

V and J are TRBV10-3 and TRBJ2-7; the D gene is possibly TRBD1 (6 bases). Germline loops: CDR1 ENHRY, CDR2 SYGVKD. V lost 4 bases and J lost 0, with 16 bases in between. CDR3 length: 16 residues. Here the CDR3 reads CAISVKGQTVSYEQYF. As DNA, the CDR3 is TGTGCCATCAGTGTTAAGGGACAAACGGTCTCCTACGAGCAGTACTTC.

The chain links TRBV7-8 to TRBJ2-2; D unresolved. CDR1 and CDR2 from the germline V gene are SGHVS and FQNEAQ. This CDR3 spans 15 amino acids. V was clipped by 2 bases and J by 2 bases, with 9 bases between them. The CDR3 nucleotides read TGTGCCAGCAGCTTAATCGGCGAAAACACCGGGGAGCTGTTTTTT. Amino acids: CASSLIGENTGELFF.

The J gene is TRBJ1-3, the V gene TRBV6-4; D is ambiguous. CDR3 length equals 14 residues. Germline V lookup: CDR1 MRHNA, CDR2 SNTAGT. V shed 6 bases and J shed 0 bases, with 9 bases lying between them. CDR3 sequence reads: CASRRGSSGNTIYF. DNA of the CDR3: TGTGCCAGCAGGCGAGGCAGCTCTGGAAACACCATATATTTT.

J is TRBJ2-7 and V is TRBV18; D might be TRBD1 or TRBD2, each matching 5 bases. Germline V gene data show CDR1 as KGHSH and CDR2 as LQKENI. V was cut by 0 bases and J by 3 bases, with 9 bases left in between. CDR3 length: 14 residues. This CDR3 is CASSPPGVGYEQYF. Written as DNA, the CDR3 is TGTGCCAGCTCACCACCGGGGGTGGGCTACGAGCAGTACTTC.